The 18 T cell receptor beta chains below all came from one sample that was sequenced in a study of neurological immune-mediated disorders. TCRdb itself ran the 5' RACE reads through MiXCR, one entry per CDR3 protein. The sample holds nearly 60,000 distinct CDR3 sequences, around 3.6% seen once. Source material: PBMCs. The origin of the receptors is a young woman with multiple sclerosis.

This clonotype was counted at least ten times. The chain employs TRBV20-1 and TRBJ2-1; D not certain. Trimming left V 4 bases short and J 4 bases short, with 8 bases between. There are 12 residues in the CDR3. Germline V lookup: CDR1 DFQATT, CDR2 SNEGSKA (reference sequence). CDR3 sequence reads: CSATDWYNEQFF. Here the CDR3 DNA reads TGCAGTGCTACAGACTGGTACAATGAGCAGTTCTTC.

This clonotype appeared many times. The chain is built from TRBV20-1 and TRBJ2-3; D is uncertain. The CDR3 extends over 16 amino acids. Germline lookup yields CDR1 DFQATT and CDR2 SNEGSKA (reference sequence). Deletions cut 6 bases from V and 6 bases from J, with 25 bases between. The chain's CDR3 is CSAANPRAVGVDTQYF. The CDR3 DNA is TGCAGTGCCGCCAATCCTAGGGCTGTAGGAGTGGATACGCAGTATTTT.

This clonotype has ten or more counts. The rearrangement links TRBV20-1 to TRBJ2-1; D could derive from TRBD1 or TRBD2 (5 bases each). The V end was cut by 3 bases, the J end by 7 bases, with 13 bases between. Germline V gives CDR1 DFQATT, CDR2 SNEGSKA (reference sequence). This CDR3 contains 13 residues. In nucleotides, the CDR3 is TGCAGTGCTAGCCGGGGCGAGAGGAATGAGCAGTTCTTC. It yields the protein CSASRGERNEQFF.

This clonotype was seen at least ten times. CDR3: CATSREGGSSYEQYF. In nucleotides, the CDR3 is TGTGCCACCAGCAGAGAGGGGGGGTCCTCCTACGAGCAGTACTTC. V gene TRBV15 combines with J gene TRBJ2-7; TRBD2 matches at 7 bases. Germline-derived CDR1 and CDR2 are LNHNV and YYDKDF (reference sequence). V lost 0 bases, J lost 0 bases, and 2 bases stayed unmatched. This CDR3 is built from 15 residues.

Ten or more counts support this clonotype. CDR3 sequence: CASGRVGVPNEKLFF. CDR3 in DNA: TGTGCCAGCGGACGGGTCGGGGTTCCTAATGAAAAACTGTTTTTT. The chain links TRBV2 to TRBJ1-4; no reliable D call. The CDR3 runs 15 residues. V lost 8 bases, J lost 3 bases, and 16 bases lay in between. Germline assignment: CDR1 SNHLY and CDR2 FYNNEI.

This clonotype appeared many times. As DNA, the CDR3 is TGTGCCATCAGTGGTCGGCGGCAGGGGGGGTATGGCTACACCTTC. This gives the protein CAISGRRQGGYGYTF. J is TRBJ1-2 and V is TRBV10-3, with TRBD1 matching 7 bases. Losses at the gene ends were 4 bases for V and 5 bases for J; bases not matched to a gene: 10. This CDR3 comprises 15 residues. Germline values: CDR1 ENHRY, CDR2 SYGVKD.

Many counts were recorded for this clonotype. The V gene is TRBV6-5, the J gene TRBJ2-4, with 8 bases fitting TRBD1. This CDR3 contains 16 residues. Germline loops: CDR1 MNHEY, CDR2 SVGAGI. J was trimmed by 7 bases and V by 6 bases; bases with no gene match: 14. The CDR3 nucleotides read TGTGCCAGCAGCAACCTGGGGGCATGGGACAGGAACATTCAGTACTTC. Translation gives CASSNLGAWDRNIQYF.

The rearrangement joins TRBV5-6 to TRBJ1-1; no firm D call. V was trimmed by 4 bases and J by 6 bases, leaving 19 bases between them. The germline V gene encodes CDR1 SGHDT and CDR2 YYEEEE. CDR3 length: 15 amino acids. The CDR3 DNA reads TGTGCCAGCAGCACGACGATAATTGGCACCGCTGAAGCTTTCTTT. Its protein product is CASSTTIIGTAEAFF.

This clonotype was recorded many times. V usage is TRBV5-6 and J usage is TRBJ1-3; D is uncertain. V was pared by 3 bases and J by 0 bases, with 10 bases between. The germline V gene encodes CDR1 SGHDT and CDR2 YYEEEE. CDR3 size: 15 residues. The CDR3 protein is CASSYRATSGNTIYF. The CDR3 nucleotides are TGTGCCAGCAGCTACCGGGCCACCTCTGGAAACACCATATATTTT.

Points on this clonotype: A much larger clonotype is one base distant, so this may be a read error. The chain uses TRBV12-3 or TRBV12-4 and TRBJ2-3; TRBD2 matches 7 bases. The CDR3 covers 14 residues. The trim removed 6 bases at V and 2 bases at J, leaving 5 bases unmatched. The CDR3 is CASRRTRVTDTQYF. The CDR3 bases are TGTGCCAGCAGAAGGACTAGAGTCACAGATACGCAGTATTTT.

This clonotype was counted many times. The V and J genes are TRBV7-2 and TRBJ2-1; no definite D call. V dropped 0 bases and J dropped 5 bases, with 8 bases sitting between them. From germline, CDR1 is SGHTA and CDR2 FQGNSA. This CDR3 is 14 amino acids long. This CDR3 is CASSLAGWNNEQFF. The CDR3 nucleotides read TGTGCCAGCAGCTTAGCCGGGTGGAACAATGAGCAGTTCTTC.

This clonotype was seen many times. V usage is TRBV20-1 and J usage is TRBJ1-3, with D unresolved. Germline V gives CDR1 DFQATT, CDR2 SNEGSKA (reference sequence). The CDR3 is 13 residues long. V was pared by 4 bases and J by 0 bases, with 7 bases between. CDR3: CSATFPSGNTIYF. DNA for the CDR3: TGCAGTGCTACATTCCCCTCTGGAAACACCATATATTTT.

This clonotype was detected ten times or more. The CDR3 is CASSDPGQGPEQYF. CDR3 sequence (DNA): TGCGCCAGCAGCGATCCGGGACAGGGTCCCGAGCAGTACTTC. V gene TRBV5-1 combines with J gene TRBJ2-7; 9 bases map to TRBD1. CDR1 is SGHRS, CDR2 YFSETQ, per germline. After removal of 4 bases from V and 6 bases from J, the junction contained 8 bases not matched to a gene. CDR3 length: 14 amino acids. Full variable domain (outside the CDR3, taken from reference TRBV5-1 and TRBJ2-7): KAGVTQTPRYLIKTRGQQVTLSCSPISGHRSVSWYQQTPGQGLQFLFEYFSETQRNKGNFPGRFSGRQFSNSRSEMNVSTLELGDSALYLCASSDPGQGPEQYFGPGTRLTVT.

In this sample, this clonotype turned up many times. CDR3 bases: TGCAGTGCTAGAGAGGGCATCTGGTCCATTCAGTACTTC. Amino acids: CSAREGIWSIQYF. The J gene is TRBJ2-4, the V gene TRBV20-1, with D unresolved. This CDR3 spans 13 amino acids. Trimming left V 0 bases short and J 9 bases short, with 12 bases between. Germline lookup yields CDR1 DFQATT and CDR2 SNEGSKA (reference sequence).

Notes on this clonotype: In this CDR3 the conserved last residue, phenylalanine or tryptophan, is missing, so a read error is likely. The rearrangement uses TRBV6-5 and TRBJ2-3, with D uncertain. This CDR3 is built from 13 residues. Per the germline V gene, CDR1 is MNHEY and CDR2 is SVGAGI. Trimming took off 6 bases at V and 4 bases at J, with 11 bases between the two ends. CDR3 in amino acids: CASRGYRADTQYN. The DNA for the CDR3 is TGTGCCAGCAGAGGGTACCGAGCAGATACGCAGTATAAT.

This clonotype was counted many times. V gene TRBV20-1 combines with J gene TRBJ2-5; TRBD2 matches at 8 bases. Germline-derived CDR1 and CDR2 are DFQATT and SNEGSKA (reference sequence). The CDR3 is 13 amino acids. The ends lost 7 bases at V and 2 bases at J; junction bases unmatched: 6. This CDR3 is CSVKRGSQETQYF. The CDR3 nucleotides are TGCAGTGTTAAGCGGGGGTCGCAAGAGACCCAGTACTTC.

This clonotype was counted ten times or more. CDR3 nucleotides: TGTGCCATCAAGGATCCGGGACCCAAGGTGGACAATGAGCAGTTCTTC. This gives the protein CAIKDPGPKVDNEQFF. The chain combines TRBV10-3 with TRBJ2-1, with D tentatively TRBD1 or TRBD2 (5 bases each). CDR1 ENHRY and CDR2 SYGVKD come from the germline V gene. The ends were cut back, 7 bases at V and 5 bases at J, with 21 bases in the middle. The CDR3 has 16 amino acids.

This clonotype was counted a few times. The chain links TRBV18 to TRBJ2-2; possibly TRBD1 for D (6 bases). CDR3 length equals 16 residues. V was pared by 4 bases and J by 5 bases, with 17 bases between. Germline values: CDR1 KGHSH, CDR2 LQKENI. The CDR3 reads CASSQVTGTYTGELFF. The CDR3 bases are TGTGCCAGCTCACAAGTGACCGGGACATATACCGGGGAGCTGTTTTTT. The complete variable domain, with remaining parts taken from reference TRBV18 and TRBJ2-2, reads NAGVMQNPRHLVRRRGQEARLRCSPMKGHSHVYWYRQLPEEGLKFMVYLQKENIIDESGMPKERFSAEFPKEGPSILRIQQVVRGDSAAYFCASSQVTGTYTGELFFGEGSRLTVL.